The sequence of this T cell receptor beta chain was determined in a study of human thymus T cells. General observations from the study: Gene usage for V and J segments appeared biased in thymic and blood repertoires.

Assay used: immunoSEQ multiplex PCR; TCRdb lists only in-frame clones, some missing. The sample records more than 50,000 clones, nearly 95% being singletons. This clone appeared once. Its target is unknown. This CDR3 is built from 18 residues. V lost 5 bases to trimming and J lost 3 bases; unmatched junction nucleotides: 9. Germline assignment: CDR1 SGHTA and CDR2 FQGNSA. Corrective surgery for congenital heart defects was being performed on the healthy Finnish infants who were the donors. Only four of the eight donors provided a roughly 0.5-1 mL blood sample. No fixed cell number was used; all available blood leukocytes supplied DNA.

The rearrangement joins TRBV7-2 to TRBJ2-1; the match to TRBD2 covers 14 bases. The sequence came from a boy under two years old with a congenital heart defect but otherwise immunologically healthy. Sequencing was performed on blood. CDR3 sequence (DNA): TGTGCCAGCAGCCAACGGACTAGCGGGGGGCCCTACTACAATGAGCAGTTCTTC. As protein: CASSQRTSGGPYYNEQFF.